This T cell receptor beta chain was profiled in a study of blood T cell repertoires in COVID-19. Data came from immunoSEQ multiplex PCR; TCRdb stores just in-frame clones and leaves some out. Of about 150,000 clones listed, roughly 90% are singletons. This clone has just a few counts. The length of the CDR3 is 13 residues. Germline CDR1 and CDR2: SGHTA and FQGTGA. Trimming removed 3 bases at V and 2 bases at J, with 7 bases between. This sequence was found in a man in his fifties or sixties who had recovered from COVID-19. The J gene is TRBJ1-1, the V gene TRBV7-3, with D perhaps TRBD1 (5 bases). Sequenced input: PBMCs or T cells enriched from blood (not recorded which). As DNA, the CDR3 is TGTGCCAGCAGCTTCGGGACTAACACTGAAGCTTTCTTT. It encodes CASSFGTNTEAFF.